This T cell receptor (beta chain) was documented in a study of shared clonotypes between healthy human individuals (dated by TCRdb to 2020 to 2021). A note on the overall study: Three men and a couple of women, aged 18 to 49 years, made up the cohort. To estimate repertoire size and how much clonotypes are shared between individuals, the study performed deep sequencing of blood TCR repertoires from a handful of healthy adults. For each donor, CD4 naive and CD4 memory were each given three plates, CD8 naive was given two plates, and CD8 memory was given one plate. Different laboratories and diverse techniques were used to prepare libraries and sequence TCR repertoires, to increase sequencing depth and limit assay-specific biases. Leukapheresis yielded between about 0.8 and 8.9 billion PBMCs per donor. The research as a whole found: Rarefaction of sorted-subset datasets indicated incomplete sequencing despite the large sequencing depth. Because the study included only a small number of donors, the genetic and exposure-history diversity represented was limited. About 5% of naive CD4, 3.5% of naive CD8, approximately 2% of memory CD4, and approximately 0.39% of memory CD8 clonotypes were shared across several donors. Naive subsets generally had larger estimated clonotype richness than memory subsets. Higher generation probabilities were observed for clonotypes shared by all four sorted-subset donors than for non-shared clonotypes. Based on pairwise subsampling, the degree of clonotype sharing among donors was expected to be affected by sequencing depth. Only blood was sampled, and tissue TCR repertoires likely differ from those in blood.

TCR CDR3 regions were amplified from genomic DNA by multiplex PCR using the deep immunoSEQ assay. Extracted genomic DNA from each cell subset was distributed evenly across all wells of several immunoSEQ 96-well plates, and each plate was treated as a replicate. For sorted subsets, around 200 ng genomic DNA, equal to some 30,000 T cell genomes, was loaded into each replicate PCR. The purified libraries were quantified using a Qubit 3.0 fluorometer, sized with a Bioanalyzer 2100, and then quantified again using the KAPA Library Quantification kit. A separate single-read 150-cycle Illumina NextSeq 550 flow cell was used to sequence each immunoSEQ 96-well plate. Per the original workflow: Because the immunoSEQ output included only junctional sequences and no quality scores, the filtering could not be the same as the filtering used for full-length reads. To assign V/J genes and CDR3, sequences were annotated using PyIR, a Python wrapper for IgBLAST v1.9, with IMGT germline references. Reads were filtered out if the reads had weak V/J assignments (E-value above 1e-6), no CDR3, stop codons, out-of-frame junctions, or ambiguous translated residues. A V3J clonotype was defined by an identical inferred V gene, J gene, and CDR3 amino acid sequence. To compute the percentage overlap between repertoires, the number of shared unique clonotypes was divided by the size of the smaller repertoire. Three approaches were used to assess repertoire richness: RTK rarefaction, the Chao1 estimator, and Recon v2.1 estimates of unobserved clonotypes. For all TCRbeta clonotypes obtained by the gDNA method from a few donors, generation probabilities were computed with OLGA. The clones in this table, taken by TCRdb from immuneACCESS, are in-frame only. Not every clone is retained; where verified, under half of the shortfall comes from an unresolved V gene, and the cause of the rest is unknown. V and J calls and clone size are copied from that table; D and trimming were computed from the DNA. The sample data list about 2.4 million clones, and around nine tenths of these were observed just once. Clones ranked in the top ten supply around 0.14% of the sample.

This clone came up a few times. Its binding antigen is unknown. Base qualities are missing; no much larger clone stands one base away. The donors were healthy, HIV-negative adults who had no recently reported acute infections or vaccinations. Every donor was a Caucasian adult residing in Nashville, Tennessee, USA. CD4+ T cells were enriched by magnetic negative selection; naive cells were then positively selected on CD45RA, and the negative fraction formed the memory subset. Blood was collected by leukapheresis, and PBMCs were isolated by Ficoll-Histopaque density gradient centrifugation and then cryopreserved in liquid nitrogen vapor phase. Purity and quantity of every magnetically sorted T cell population were checked by analytical flow cytometry. From each sorted fraction, genomic DNA was isolated and quantified by UV absorbance on a Nanodrop 2000c. The CDR3 spans 16 residues, from the cysteine through the phenylalanine. The only DNA kept is the CDR3, 48 bases in frame from the first base. CDR1 is given as LNHNV and CDR2 as YYDKDF, both from the germline V gene (reference sequence). At the junction V is shortened by 1 base and J by 4 bases; bases outside the gene matches: 4.

The rearranged segments are TRBV15 and TRBJ2-1; TRBD2 matches 10 bases in the middle. This TCR was sampled from a man younger than 35 in good health. Sequenced material: naive CD4+ T cells sorted from blood. The cell subset or site label here, explained by the study, means: CD45RA+ positively selected. The DNA is TGTGCCACCAGCAGAGGAGGACTAGCGGAGTACAATGAGCAGTTCTTC. This yields the protein CATSRGGLAEYNEQFF.